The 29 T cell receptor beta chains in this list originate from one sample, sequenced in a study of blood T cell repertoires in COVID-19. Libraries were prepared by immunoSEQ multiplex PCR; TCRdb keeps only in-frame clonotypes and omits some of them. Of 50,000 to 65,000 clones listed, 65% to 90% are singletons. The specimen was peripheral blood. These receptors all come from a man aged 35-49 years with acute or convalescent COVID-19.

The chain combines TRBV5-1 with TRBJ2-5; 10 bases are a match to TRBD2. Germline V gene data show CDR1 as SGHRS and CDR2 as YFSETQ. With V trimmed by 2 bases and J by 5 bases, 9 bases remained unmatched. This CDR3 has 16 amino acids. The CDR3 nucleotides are TGCGCCAGCAGCTTTGGAGTAGCGGGGGGTACGGAGACCCAGTACTTC. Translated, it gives CASSFGVAGGTETQYF.

The CDR3 reads CASSPPMTGFGNTIYF. CDR3 in DNA: TGTGCCAGCAGCCCACCCATGACAGGGTTCGGAAACACCATATATTTT. This chain links TRBV5-8 with TRBJ1-3; 7 bases line up with TRBD1. V shed 4 bases and J 4 bases; nucleotides not matched to a gene: 11. The CDR3 covers 16 residues. Germline CDR1 reads SGHTS; CDR2 reads YDEGEE.

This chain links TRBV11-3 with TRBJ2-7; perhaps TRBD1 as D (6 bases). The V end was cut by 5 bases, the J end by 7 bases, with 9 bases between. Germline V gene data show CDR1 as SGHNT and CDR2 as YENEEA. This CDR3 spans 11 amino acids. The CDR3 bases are TGTGCCAGCAGCCCAGACAGGGAGCAGTACTTC. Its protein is CASSPDREQYF.

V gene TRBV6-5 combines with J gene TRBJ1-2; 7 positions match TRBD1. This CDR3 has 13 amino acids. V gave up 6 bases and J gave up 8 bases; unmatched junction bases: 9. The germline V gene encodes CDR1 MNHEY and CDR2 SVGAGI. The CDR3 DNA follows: TGTGCCAGCAGAGGGACAGTCGTAAGCGGCTACACCTTC. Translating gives CASRGTVVSGYTF.

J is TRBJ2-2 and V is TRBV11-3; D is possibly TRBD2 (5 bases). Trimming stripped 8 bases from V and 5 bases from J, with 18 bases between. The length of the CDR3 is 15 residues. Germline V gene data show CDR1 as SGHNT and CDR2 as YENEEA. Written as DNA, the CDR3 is TGTGCCAGCCAGAGCTCCGGAACGGGGACCGGGGAGCTGTTTTTT. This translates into CASQSSGTGTGELFF.

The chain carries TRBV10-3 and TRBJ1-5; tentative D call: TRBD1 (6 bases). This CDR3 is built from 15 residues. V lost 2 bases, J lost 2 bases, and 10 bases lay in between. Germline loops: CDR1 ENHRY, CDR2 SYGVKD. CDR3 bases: TGTGCCATCAGTGAGATAGGGGGGGGCAATCAGCCCCAGCATTTT. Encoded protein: CAISEIGGGNQPQHF.

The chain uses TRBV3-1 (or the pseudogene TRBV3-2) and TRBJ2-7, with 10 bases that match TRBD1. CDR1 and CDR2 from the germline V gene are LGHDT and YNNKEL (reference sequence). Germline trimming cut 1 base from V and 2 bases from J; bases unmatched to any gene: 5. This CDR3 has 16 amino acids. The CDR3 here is CASSQGPGTGAYEQYF. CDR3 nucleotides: TGTGCCAGCAGCCAAGGTCCCGGGACAGGGGCCTACGAGCAGTACTTC.

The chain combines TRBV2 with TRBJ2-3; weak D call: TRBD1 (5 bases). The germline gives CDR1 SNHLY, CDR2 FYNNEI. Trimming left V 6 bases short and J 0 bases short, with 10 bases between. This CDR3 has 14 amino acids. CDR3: CASSPGMSTDTQYF. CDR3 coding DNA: TGTGCCAGCAGCCCAGGGATGAGCACAGATACGCAGTATTTT.

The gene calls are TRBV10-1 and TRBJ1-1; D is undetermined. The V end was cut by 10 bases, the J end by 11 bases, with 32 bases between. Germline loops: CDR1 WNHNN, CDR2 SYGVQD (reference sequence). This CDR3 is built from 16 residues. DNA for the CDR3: TGCGCCATCCCTGCAACGGGGTGTAAGGTATTGTTGGGTGCTTTCTTT. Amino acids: CAIPATGCKVLLGAFF.

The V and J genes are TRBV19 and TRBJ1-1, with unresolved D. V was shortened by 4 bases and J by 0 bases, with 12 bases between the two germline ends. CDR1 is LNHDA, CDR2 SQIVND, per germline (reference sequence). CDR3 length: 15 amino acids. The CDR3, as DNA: TGTGCCAGTAGTAGGGTTTACGAGGTGAACACTGAAGCTTTCTTT. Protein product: CASSRVYEVNTEAFF.

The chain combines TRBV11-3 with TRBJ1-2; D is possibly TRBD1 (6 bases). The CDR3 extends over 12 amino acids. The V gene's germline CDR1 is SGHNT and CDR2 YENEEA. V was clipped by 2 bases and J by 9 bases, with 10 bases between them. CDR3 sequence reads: CASSLQGQRYTF. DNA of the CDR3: TGTGCCAGCAGCTTACAGGGGCAACGCTACACCTTC.

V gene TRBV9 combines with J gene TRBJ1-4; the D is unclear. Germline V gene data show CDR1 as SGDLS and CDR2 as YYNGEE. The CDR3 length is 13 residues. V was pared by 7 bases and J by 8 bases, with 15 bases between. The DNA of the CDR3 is TGTGCCAGCTCCTTGTGGGAGAGCGAAAAACTGTTTTTT. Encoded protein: CASSLWESEKLFF.

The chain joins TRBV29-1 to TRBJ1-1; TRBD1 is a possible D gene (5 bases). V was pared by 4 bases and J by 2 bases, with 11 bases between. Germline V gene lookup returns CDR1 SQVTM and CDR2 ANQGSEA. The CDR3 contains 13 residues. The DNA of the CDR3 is TGCAGCGTTGCAGGGCAGCACAACACTGAAGCTTTCTTT. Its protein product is CSVAGQHNTEAFF. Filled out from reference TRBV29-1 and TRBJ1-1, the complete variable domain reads SAVISQKPSRDICQRGTSLTIQCQVDSQVTMMFWYRQQPGQSLTLIATANQGSEATYESGFVIDKFPISRPNLTFSTLTVSNMSPEDSSIYLCSVAGQHNTEAFFGQGTRLTVV.

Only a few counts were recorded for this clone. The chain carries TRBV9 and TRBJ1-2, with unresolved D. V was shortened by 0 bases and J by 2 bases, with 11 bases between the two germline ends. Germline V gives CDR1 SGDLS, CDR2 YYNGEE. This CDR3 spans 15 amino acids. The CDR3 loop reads CASSVDPVRNYGYTF. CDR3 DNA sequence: TGTGCCAGCAGCGTAGATCCGGTCAGGAACTATGGCTACACCTTC.

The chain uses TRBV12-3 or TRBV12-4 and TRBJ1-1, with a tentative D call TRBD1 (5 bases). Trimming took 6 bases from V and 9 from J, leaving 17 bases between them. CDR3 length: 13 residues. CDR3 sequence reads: CASRRPTVSKAFF. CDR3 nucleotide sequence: TGTGCCAGCAGGCGACCGACAGTTTCAAAAGCTTTCTTT.

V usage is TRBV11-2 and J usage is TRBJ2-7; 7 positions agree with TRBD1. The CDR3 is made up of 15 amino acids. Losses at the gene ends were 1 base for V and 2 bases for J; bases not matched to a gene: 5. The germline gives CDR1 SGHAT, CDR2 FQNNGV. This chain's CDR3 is CASSLADRVPYEQYF. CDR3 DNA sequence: TGTGCCAGCAGCTTAGCAGACAGGGTACCCTACGAGCAGTACTTC.

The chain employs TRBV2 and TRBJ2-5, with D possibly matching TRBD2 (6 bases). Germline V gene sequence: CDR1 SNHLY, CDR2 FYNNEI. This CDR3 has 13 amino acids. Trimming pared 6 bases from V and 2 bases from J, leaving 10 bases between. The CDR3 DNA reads TGTGCCAGCAGAGGGGCGGGACAAGAGACCCAGTACTTC. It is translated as CASRGAGQETQYF.

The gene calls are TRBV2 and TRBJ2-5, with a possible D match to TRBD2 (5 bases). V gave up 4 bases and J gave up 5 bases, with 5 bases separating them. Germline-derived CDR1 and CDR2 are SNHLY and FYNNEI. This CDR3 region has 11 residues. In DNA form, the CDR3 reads TGTGCCAGCAGTGGGGAGGAGACCCAGTACTTC. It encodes CASSGEETQYF.

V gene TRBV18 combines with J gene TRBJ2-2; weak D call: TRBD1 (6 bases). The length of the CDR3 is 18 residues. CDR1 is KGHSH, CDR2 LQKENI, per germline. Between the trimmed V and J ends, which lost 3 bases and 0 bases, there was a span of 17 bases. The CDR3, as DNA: TGTGCCAGCTCACCCCGCGTTAGGACAGACACGAACACCGGGGAGCTGTTTTTT. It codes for CASSPRVRTDTNTGELFF. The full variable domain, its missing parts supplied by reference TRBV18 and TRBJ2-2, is NAGVMQNPRHLVRRRGQEARLRCSPMKGHSHVYWYRQLPEEGLKFMVYLQKENIIDESGMPKERFSAEFPKEGPSILRIQQVVRGDSAAYFCASSPRVRTDTNTGELFFGEGSRLTVL.

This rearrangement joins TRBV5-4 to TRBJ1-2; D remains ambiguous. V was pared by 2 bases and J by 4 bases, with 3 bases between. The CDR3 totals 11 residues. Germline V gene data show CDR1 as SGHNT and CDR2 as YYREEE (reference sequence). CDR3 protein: CASSFGYGYTF. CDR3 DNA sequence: TGTGCCAGCAGCTTCGGCTATGGCTACACCTTC.

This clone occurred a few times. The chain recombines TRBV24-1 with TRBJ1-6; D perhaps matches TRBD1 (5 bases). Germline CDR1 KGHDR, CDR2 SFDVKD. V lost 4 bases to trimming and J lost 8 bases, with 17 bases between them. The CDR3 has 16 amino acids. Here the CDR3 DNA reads TGTGCCACCAGTGACCCCACGGGGGTTGAGGATTCACCCCTCCACTTT. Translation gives CATSDPTGVEDSPLHF.

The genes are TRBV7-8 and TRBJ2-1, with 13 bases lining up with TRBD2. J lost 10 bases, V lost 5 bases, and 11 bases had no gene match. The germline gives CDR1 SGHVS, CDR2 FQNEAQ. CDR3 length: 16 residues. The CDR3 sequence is CASSTGTSGAPGEQFF. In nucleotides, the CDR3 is TGTGCCAGCAGCACCGGGACTAGCGGGGCGCCCGGGGAGCAGTTCTTC. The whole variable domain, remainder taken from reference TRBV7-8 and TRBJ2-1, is GAGVSQSPRYKVAKRGQDVALRCDPISGHVSLFWYQQALGQGPEFLTYFQNEAQLDKSGLPSDRFFAERPEGSVSTLKIQRTQQEDSAVYLCASSTGTSGAPGEQFFGPGTRLTVL.

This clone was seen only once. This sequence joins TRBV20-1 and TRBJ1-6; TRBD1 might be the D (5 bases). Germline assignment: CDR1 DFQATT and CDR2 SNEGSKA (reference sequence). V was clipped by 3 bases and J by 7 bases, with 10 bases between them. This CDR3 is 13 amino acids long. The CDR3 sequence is CSASDSGNSPLHF. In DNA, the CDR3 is TGCAGTGCTAGTGACTCAGGGAATTCACCCCTCCACTTT.

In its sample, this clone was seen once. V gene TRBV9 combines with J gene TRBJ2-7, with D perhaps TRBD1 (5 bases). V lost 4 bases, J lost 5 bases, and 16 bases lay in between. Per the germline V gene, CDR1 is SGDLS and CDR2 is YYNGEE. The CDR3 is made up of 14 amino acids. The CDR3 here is CASSPHPGRNEQYF. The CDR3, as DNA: TGTGCCAGCAGCCCTCATCCAGGGCGAAACGAGCAGTACTTC.

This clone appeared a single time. This chain's CDR3 is CASGLSRDGGFRYGYTF. The CDR3 DNA follows: TGTGCCAGCGGGCTTTCTAGGGACGGGGGATTTCGCTATGGCTACACCTTC. This rearrangement joins TRBV27 to TRBJ1-2, with D tentatively TRBD1 (5 bases). Germline CDR1 is MNHEY and CDR2 is SMNVEV (reference sequence). Trimming cost V 8 bases and J 4 bases, with 26 bases left between them. The CDR3 spans 17 residues.

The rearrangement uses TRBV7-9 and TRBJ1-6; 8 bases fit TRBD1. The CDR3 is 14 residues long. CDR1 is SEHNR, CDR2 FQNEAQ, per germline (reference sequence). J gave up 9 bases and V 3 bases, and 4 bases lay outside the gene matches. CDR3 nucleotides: TGTGCCAGCAGCTTCCCGGGACAGGTTTCACCCCTCCACTTT. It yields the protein CASSFPGQVSPLHF. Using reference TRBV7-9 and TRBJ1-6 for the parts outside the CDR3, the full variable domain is DTGVSQNPRHKITKRGQNVTFRCDPISEHNRLYWYRQTLGQGPEFLTYFQNEAQLEKSRLLSDRFSAERPKGSFSTLEIQRTEQGDSAMYLCASSFPGQVSPLHFGNGTRLTVT.

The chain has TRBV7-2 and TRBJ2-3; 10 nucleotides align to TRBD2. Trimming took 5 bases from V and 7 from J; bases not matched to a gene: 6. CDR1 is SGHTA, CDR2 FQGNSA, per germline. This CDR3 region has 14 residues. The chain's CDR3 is CASSGLAEINTQYF. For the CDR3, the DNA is TGTGCCAGCAGCGGACTAGCGGAGATAAATACGCAGTATTTT.

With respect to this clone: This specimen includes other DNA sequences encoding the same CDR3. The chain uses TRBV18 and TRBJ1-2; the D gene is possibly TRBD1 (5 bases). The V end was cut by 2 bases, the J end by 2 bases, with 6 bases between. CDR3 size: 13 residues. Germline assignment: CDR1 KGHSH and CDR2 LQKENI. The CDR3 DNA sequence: TGTGCCAGCTCACCAGACAGCAACTATGGCTACACCTTC. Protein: CASSPDSNYGYTF.

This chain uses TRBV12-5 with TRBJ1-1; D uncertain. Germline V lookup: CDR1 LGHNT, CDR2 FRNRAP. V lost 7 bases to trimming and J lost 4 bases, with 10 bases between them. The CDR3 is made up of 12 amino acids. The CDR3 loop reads CASASRGTEAFF. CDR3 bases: TGTGCTAGTGCGTCCCGCGGCACTGAAGCTTTCTTT.